Below, 24 T cell receptor beta chains from the same sample are listed, as sequenced in a study of cytomegalovirus exposure and HLA in healthy donors. PCR employed 60 Vbeta and 13 Jbeta primers. The repertoire was sequenced with immunoSEQ multiplex PCR; TCRdb's copy has only in-frame clones and lacks some. The sample yields 150,000 or so clones, under 85% seen once. Sequenced input: PBMCs. All receptors derive from a male donor in good health and CMV-seropositive.

The rearrangement joins TRBV27 to TRBJ2-5; 9 bases are a match to TRBD2. This CDR3 is built from 14 residues. Trimming cost V 4 bases and J 1 base; bases outside gene matches: 1. CDR1 and CDR2 from the germline V gene are MNHEY and SMNVEV (reference sequence). CDR3 in amino acids: CASSWTSVQETQYF. The CDR3 DNA follows: TGTGCCAGCAGTTGGACTAGCGTCCAAGAGACCCAGTACTTC.

The chain is built from TRBV30 and TRBJ2-3, with a tentative D call TRBD1 (5 bases). V gave up 4 bases and J gave up 6 bases, with 17 bases separating them. Per the germline V gene, CDR1 is GTSNPN and CDR2 is SVGIG (reference sequence). This CDR3 is 14 amino acids long. Here the CDR3 DNA reads TGTGCCTGGACAGGGTCAAACTTATTGGATACGCAGTATTTT. Translation: CAWTGSNLLDTQYF.

V gene TRBV27 combines with J gene TRBJ2-2, with 7 bases identical to TRBD2. The germline gives CDR1 MNHEY, CDR2 SMNVEV (reference sequence). This CDR3 spans 16 amino acids. With V trimmed by 6 bases and J by 1 base, 8 bases remained unmatched. Here the CDR3 reads CASSPSSGWNTGELFF. The CDR3, as DNA: TGTGCCAGCAGCCCCAGTAGCGGGTGGAACACCGGGGAGCTGTTTTTT.

The chain employs TRBV29-1 and TRBJ2-7, with D possibly matching TRBD2 (6 bases). With 4 bases removed from V and 6 bases from J, the gap between germline ends came to 13 bases. Germline V gives CDR1 SQVTM, CDR2 ANQGSEA. CDR3 size: 12 residues. CDR3 nucleotides: TGCAGCGTTGGTCCGGGGGATGGCGAGCAGTACTTC. Translation: CSVGPGDGEQYF.

J is TRBJ1-2 and V is TRBV19, with a weak D call TRBD1 (5 bases). Germline CDR1 LNHDA, CDR2 SQIVND (reference sequence). The CDR3 spans 16 residues. V was clipped by 3 bases and J by 5 bases, with 19 bases between them. In DNA form, the CDR3 reads TGTGCCAGTAGTATTGCCACAGGAGCGCGTGGATATGGCTACACCTTC. Its protein is CASSIATGARGYGYTF.

As for this clone: The sample holds other DNA sequences that translate to the same CDR3. This sequence joins TRBV7-3 and TRBJ2-3; 11 nucleotides match TRBD2. The CDR3 contains 15 residues. Per germline, CDR1 SGHTA and CDR2 FQGTGA. V trimming: 2 bases; J trimming: 4 bases; junction bases outside the gene matches: 2. The CDR3 nucleotides read TGTGCCAGCAGCTTACTAGCGGGAGGTCCAGATACGCAGTATTTT. This sequence encodes CASSLLAGGPDTQYF.

This clone was picked up a small number of times. DNA for the CDR3: TGTGCCAGCAGTCTCCCCGGGAGGGTGGGCACTGAAGCTTTCTTT. This encodes CASSLPGRVGTEAFF. The chain carries TRBV28 and TRBJ1-1; D not certain. The ends were cut back, 5 bases at V and 4 bases at J, with 17 bases in the middle. The length of the CDR3 is 15 residues. Looked up from germline, CDR1 is MDHEN and CDR2 is SYDVKM.

The CDR3 bases are TGTGCCAGCAGTGAAGGTCGTTGGGGGACTAGCGGGGCCTACGAGCAGTACTTC. Encoded protein: CASSEGRWGTSGAYEQYF. The chain joins TRBV6-1 to TRBJ2-7; 13 bases are shared with TRBD2. Losses at the gene ends were 1 base for V and 2 bases for J; bases not matched to a gene: 8. CDR1 and CDR2 from the germline V gene are MNHNS and SASEGT. There are 18 residues in the CDR3.

The J gene is TRBJ2-7, the V gene TRBV27; D perhaps matches TRBD2 (6 bases). This CDR3 region has 14 residues. Trimming removed 5 bases from V and 6 bases from J, with 17 bases in between. The germline CDR1 and CDR2 sequences are MNHEY and SMNVEV (reference sequence). The CDR3 loop reads CASSRRDSPSEQYF. The CDR3, as DNA: TGTGCCAGCAGTCGACGGGACTCCCCGAGCGAGCAGTACTTC.

V is TRBV2 and J is TRBJ1-5; no clear D. V dropped 6 bases and J dropped 0 bases, with 12 bases sitting between them. The CDR3 is made up of 15 amino acids. The germline V gene has CDR1 SNHLY and CDR2 FYNNEI. This chain's CDR3 is CASSLEADSNQPQHF. The CDR3 nucleotides read TGTGCCAGCAGCCTAGAGGCAGATAGCAATCAGCCCCAGCATTTT. Variable domain in full (rest from reference TRBV2 and TRBJ1-5): EPEVTQTPSHQVTQMGQEVILRCVPISNHLYFYWYRQILGQKVEFLVSFYNNEISEKSEIFDDQFSVERPDGSNFTLKIRSTKLEDSAMYFCASSLEADSNQPQHFGDGTRLSIL.

The gene calls are TRBV9 and TRBJ2-1; D is unclear. CDR1 SGDLS and CDR2 YYNGEE come from the germline V gene. The CDR3 has 14 residues. Between the trimmed V and J ends, which lost 0 bases and 9 bases, there was a span of 13 bases. The CDR3 sequence is CASSVESYTIEQFF. The CDR3 DNA reads TGTGCCAGCAGCGTAGAGTCCTATACTATTGAGCAGTTCTTC.

The gene calls are TRBV5-8 and TRBJ1-2; 7 bases align to TRBD1. Germline V gene lookup returns CDR1 SGHTS and CDR2 YDEGEE. CDR3 length: 13 amino acids. With V trimmed by 5 bases and J by 8 bases, 9 bases remained unmatched. The CDR3 DNA sequence: TGTGCCAGCAGTACCGCCGACAGGGACGGCTACACCTTC. Its protein product is CASSTADRDGYTF.

This clone was detected only once. This chain links TRBV28 with TRBJ1-2, with TRBD1 identical over 7 bases. The trim removed 5 bases at V and 3 bases at J, leaving 9 bases unmatched. The CDR3 runs to 15 residues. Germline V gives CDR1 MDHEN, CDR2 SYDVKM. CDR3 residues: CASSQSTGFYYGYTF. The CDR3 DNA follows: TGTGCCAGCAGTCAATCGACAGGGTTTTACTATGGCTACACCTTC.

On this clone itself: Germline and junction disagree at one end, which may indicate a read error. V usage is TRBV7-9 and J usage is TRBJ2-7; possible D gene TRBD2, 6 bases. This CDR3 has 17 amino acids. Germline V gene lookup returns CDR1 SEHNR and CDR2 FQNEAQ (reference sequence). As DNA, the CDR3 is TGTTCCAGCAGCTGGTTGCGGGAACAGAGGAGCTCCTACGAGCAGTACTTC. Its translation: CSSSWLREQRSSYEQYF.

The rearrangement links TRBV29-1 to TRBJ2-3; no reliable D call. The CDR3 sequence is 13 residues long. The ends were cut back, 4 bases at V and 3 bases at J, with 11 bases in the middle. Germline CDR1 reads SQVTM; CDR2 reads ANQGSEA. CDR3 in amino acids: CSVATRGTDTQYF. CDR3 sequence (DNA): TGCAGCGTTGCCACACGCGGAACAGATACGCAGTATTTT.

The chain is built from TRBV14 and TRBJ2-3; perhaps TRBD1 as D (6 bases). CDR1 is SGHDN and CDR2 is FVKESK in the germline V gene. The V and J ends lost 3 bases and 3 bases respectively, with 13 bases between them. CDR3 length: 15 amino acids. The CDR3 spells CASSHLTGPTDTQYF. The CDR3 nucleotides are TGTGCCAGCAGCCACCTTACAGGGCCGACAGATACGCAGTATTTT.

The chain employs TRBV14 and TRBJ2-1, with 10 bases that match TRBD2. Germline assignment: CDR1 SGHDN and CDR2 FVKESK. Trimming removed 2 bases from V and 0 bases from J; junction bases left unmatched: 13. The CDR3 is 20 residues long. The CDR3 here is CASSQIQRLAGISSYNEQFF. As DNA, the CDR3 is TGTGCCAGCAGCCAAATCCAGCGACTAGCGGGCATCTCCTCCTACAATGAGCAGTTCTTC.

This clone came up a few times. The gene calls are TRBV21-1 and TRBJ2-2; the table's D call of TRBD2 was not tested on the DNA. TRBV21-1 is marked as a pseudogene. The CDR3 extends over 13 amino acids. CDR3 bases: TGTGCCAGCAGCAAAGCCCGGACCGGGGAGCTGTTTTTT. Its protein product is CASSKARTGELFF.

This clone was picked up one time. The chain has TRBV11-3 and TRBJ2-5; possible D gene TRBD2, 5 bases. The J call may not be correct, given that the DNA end is closer to TRBJ2-7. Per germline, CDR1 SGHNT and CDR2 YENEEA. This CDR3 has 13 amino acids. The CDR3 protein is CASSLSEGYEQYF. For the CDR3, the DNA is TGTGCCAGCAGCTTATCTGAGGGCTACGAGCAGTACTTC.

The rearrangement links TRBV7-9 to TRBJ2-1; 14 bases line up with TRBD2. V lost 3 bases, J lost 8 bases, and 9 bases stayed unmatched. CDR3 length: 17 residues. From germline, CDR1 is SEHNR and CDR2 FQNEAQ (reference sequence). The CDR3 here is CASSLLTSGRAVHEQFF. The CDR3 DNA is TGTGCCAGCAGCTTGCTGACTAGCGGGAGGGCCGTCCATGAGCAGTTCTTC.

V usage is TRBV7-2 and J usage is TRBJ2-3; possible D gene TRBD2, 6 bases. Trimming pared 3 bases from V and 3 bases from J, leaving 13 bases between. The CDR3 covers 15 residues. Germline V CDR1 and CDR2: SGHTA, FQGNSA. DNA for the CDR3: TGTGCCAGCAGCTTTGCGGGACTCCAAACAGATACGCAGTATTTT. Protein product: CASSFAGLQTDTQYF.

The chain employs TRBV25-1 and TRBJ2-5; 8 bases map to TRBD2. Unmatched junction bases numbered 9, after V lost 5 bases and J lost 4 bases. The CDR3 is made up of 15 amino acids. Germline values: CDR1 MGHDK, CDR2 SYGVNS. CDR3 bases: TGTGCCAGCAGTCCCCATACTAGCGGAGGAGAGACCCAGTACTTC. Translated, it gives CASSPHTSGGETQYF. The variable domain in full, completed from reference TRBV25-1 and TRBJ2-5, reads EADIYQTPRYLVIGTGKKITLECSQTMGHDKMYWYQQDPGMELHLIHYSYGVNSTEKGDLSSESTVSRIRTEHFPLTLESARPSHTSQYLCASSPHTSGGETQYFGPGTRLLVL.

This clone has a handful of counts. This CDR3 reads CASTDPSGQETQYF. CDR3 bases: TGCGCCAGCACCGACCCCTCAGGCCAAGAGACCCAGTACTTC. The chain carries TRBV5-1 and TRBJ2-5, with D hard to call. The V end lost 6 bases, the J end lost 1 base, and 13 bases lay between the germline ends. CDR3 length: 14 amino acids. Germline assignment: CDR1 SGHRS and CDR2 YFSETQ.

The genes are TRBV2 and TRBJ1-1; no firm D call. CDR1 and CDR2 from the germline V gene are SNHLY and FYNNEI. The CDR3 runs to 13 residues. V dropped 3 bases and J dropped 1 base, with 6 bases sitting between them. This CDR3 is CASSDSGNTEAFF. The CDR3 DNA reads TGTGCCAGCAGTGACAGCGGGAACACTGAAGCTTTCTTT.